This section outlines one T cell receptor beta chain sequence together with its context. This record belongs to a study of blood T cell repertoires in COVID-19. Study details: Material from acute and convalescent COVID-19 was sourced from the United States, Italy and Spain. From T cells, B-cell-depleted T cells, or PBMCs came the material, which was cDNA or gDNA.

In the original analysis: Amplification of reference gene primers was used by the study to estimate nucleated cell counts. This table comes from immunoSEQ multiplex PCR, and its TCRdb copy is limited to in-frame clones, with some not included. V and J calls and clone size are copied from that table; D and trimming were computed from the DNA. Among tens of thousands of clones, around 70% were seen once, and the ten largest hold roughly 21%. Trimming stripped 4 bases from V and 8 bases from J, with 14 bases between. The CDR3 runs 13 residues. Germline CDR1 is MNHNY and CDR2 is SVGAGI (reference sequence).

Input material: peripheral blood. The J gene is TRBJ1-1, the V gene TRBV6-6; no definite D call. The sequence was obtained from a man aged 65 to 85 with acute or convalescent COVID-19. CDR3 amino acids: CASSSPVGVEAFF. In nucleotides, the CDR3 is TGTGCCAGCAGTTCCCCAGTCGGGGTGGAAGCTTTCTTT.